Each of the 16 T cell receptor beta chains below was sequenced from the same sample in a study of tissue T cells after allogeneic stem cell transplantation. The time point is: mouse harvest day 14 after allogeneic transplant. Each mouse received 10^7 T-cell-depleted marrow cells plus 10^6 splenic CD5+ T cells by tail vein. Assay used: immunoSEQ multiplex PCR; TCRdb lists only in-frame clones, some missing. The table lists more than 3,000 clones, about 47% of them singletons. The sequencing input was gut tissue. The receptor set was obtained from a female BALB/c mouse given C57BL/6 T cells with graft-versus-host disease after an allogeneic hematopoietic cell transplant.

A few counts support this clone. Gene names are the mouse ones. The read stops 1 residue short of the end of the CDR3; the missing end is completed from the germline J gene. The chain carries TRBV26 and TRBJ1-1, with a possible D match to TRBD1 (6 bases). V was shortened by 4 bases and J by 0 bases, with 9 bases between the two germline ends. CDR1 and CDR2 (germline): KGHPV, FQNQEV (reference sequence). CDR3 length equals 14 residues. The CDR3 DNA, read in part, is TGTGCCAGCAGTCCGGGACAAGCAAACACAGAAGTCTTC. It translates to CASSPGQANTEVF. The full CDR3 protein reads CASSPGQANTEVFF. Together with reference TRBV26 and TRBJ1-1, the CDR3 gives the full variable domain: NSKVIQTPRYLVKGQGQKAKMRCIPEKGHPVVFWYQQNKNNEFKFLINFQNQEVLQQIDMTEKRFSAECPSNSPCSLEIQSSEAGDSALYLCASSPGQANTEVFFGKGTRLTVV.

Comments on this clone: The junction and the germline gene differ at one end; a read error may be behind it. Genes and germline are mouse. The sample contains more than one DNA sequence encoding this CDR3. CDR3: CASSDAGRGYNSPLYF. The sequenced part of the CDR3 DNA is TGTGCCAGTAGTGATGCCGGCAGGGGGTATAATTCGCCCCTCTAC. The genes are TRBV13-3 and TRBJ1-6; the match to TRBD1 covers 7 bases. The missing CDR3 end, 1 residue past where the read stops, is filled in from the germline J gene. TRBJ1-6 is marked as an open reading frame, function uncertain. CDR3 length: 16 residues. Germline V CDR1 and CDR2: NNHDY, SYVADS.

Of note for this clone: The gene names given are mouse names. Coverage ceases 1 residue before the CDR3 finishes, and the germline J gene fills in the end. The chain recombines TRBV29 with TRBJ1-1, with TRBD1 matching 8 bases. Trimming took 3 bases from V and 8 from J; bases not matched to a gene: 5. This CDR3 is 13 amino acids long. CDR1 MSHET and CDR2 SYDVDS come from the germline V gene. The CDR3 bases that were read are TGTGCTAGCAGTTTTGGACAGGGTGTGGAAGTCTTC. Its translation: CASSFGQGVEVF. The complete CDR3 reads CASSFGQGVEVFF. The whole variable domain, remainder taken from reference TRBV29 and TRBJ1-1, is DMKVTQMPRYLIKRMGENVLLECGQDMSHETMYWYRQDPGLGLQLIYISYDVDSNSEGDIPKGYRVSRKKREHFSLILDSAKTNQTSVYFCASSFGQGVEVFFGKGTRLTVV.

This clone is medium-sized within its sample. Gene names denote mouse genes. The missing CDR3 end, 1 residue past where the read stops, is filled in from the germline J gene. This chain uses TRBV12-2 with TRBJ2-5, with TRBD2 matching 8 bases. V lost 0 bases to trimming and J lost 5 bases; unmatched junction nucleotides: 9. From germline, CDR1 is SGHLS and CDR2 HYDKME. The CDR3 sequence is 16 residues long. The CDR3 is CASSLVGGVGRDTQYF. The sequenced part of the CDR3 DNA is TGTGCCAGCTCTCTCGTTGGGGGGGTTGGTCGAGACACCCAGTAC.

Comment on this clone: Gene names and germline match the mouse. The read gets to within 1 residue of the CDR3 end, and the germline J gene fills in the rest. The chain recombines TRBV12-2 with TRBJ1-3, with TRBD1 matching 7 bases. This CDR3 has 14 amino acids. The germline CDR1 and CDR2 sequences are SGHLS and HYDKME. V trimming: 3 bases; J trimming: 2 bases; junction bases outside the gene matches: 3. The CDR3 spells CASSYRGAGNTLYF. The CDR3 bases that were read are TGTGCCAGCTCTTACAGGGGTGCTGGAAATACGCTCTAT.

This clone showed up just a few times. Gene names and germline match the mouse. The CDR3 end falls 1 residue outside the read, so it is completed with the germline J gene. The sample carries other DNA sequences with the same CDR3. This chain uses TRBV26 with TRBJ2-1, with 8 bases lining up with TRBD1. Germline V CDR1 and CDR2: KGHPV, FQNQEV (reference sequence). V lost 4 bases to trimming and J lost 1 base; unmatched junction nucleotides: 0. The CDR3 length is 14 residues. The covered CDR3 bases are TGTGCCAGCAGTCGACAGGGGAACTATGCTGAGCAGTTC. Translation gives CASSRQGNYAEQF. The CDR3 in full is CASSRQGNYAEQFF. Looking up the rest from reference TRBV26 and TRBJ2-1 gives the full variable domain: NSKVIQTPRYLVKGQGQKAKMRCIPEKGHPVVFWYQQNKNNEFKFLINFQNQEVLQQIDMTEKRFSAECPSNSPCSLEIQSSEAGDSALYLCASSRQGNYAEQFFGPGTRLTVL.

This clone is termed medium-sized (0.01 to 0.1%). Genes here carry mouse names. The sequence runs out 1 residue before the end of the CDR3; the remainder is reconstructed from the germline J gene. The rearrangement links TRBV29 to TRBJ2-7; 7 nucleotides line up with TRBD1. The CDR3 contains 14 residues. The germline gives CDR1 MSHET, CDR2 SYDVDS. The V segment lost 2 bases and the J segment 3 bases; nucleotides outside the gene matches: 4. CDR3 bases read: TGTGCTAGCAGTTTAGGGGCAGGGGGCTATGAACAGTAC. The encoded protein is CASSLGAGGYEQY. Given in full, the CDR3 is CASSLGAGGYEQYF.

This clone was seen only a few times. All gene names here are mouse names. The read falls 1 residue short of the CDR3 end, and the missing part is taken from the germline J gene. The chain couples TRBV3 to TRBJ2-5; tentatively, D is TRBD1 (5 bases). V lost 3 bases, J lost 2 bases, and 9 bases lay in between. Germline-derived CDR1 and CDR2 are SNHLY and FYNGKV (reference sequence). The CDR3 is made up of 14 amino acids. Incomplete CDR3 DNA: TGTGCCAGCAGCTTCCAGGGCTCCCAAGACACCCAGTAC. Translation gives CASSFQGSQDTQY. The CDR3, in full, reads CASSFQGSQDTQYF.

Of note for this clone: The genes are named according to mouse. The sequenced fragment ends 1 residue before the CDR3 boundary, so the rest is inferred from the germline J gene. This chain uses TRBV23 with TRBJ1-2; TRBD1 is the table's D call and was not checked against the DNA. This CDR3 has 13 amino acids. CDR1 is KGHTA and CDR2 is FQNQQP in the germline V gene. The CDR3 loop reads CSSSYREDSDYTF. CDR3 bases read: TGCTCCAGCAGTTACAGGGAAGACTCCGACTACACC. Full variable domain (missing parts from reference TRBV23 and TRBJ1-2): DAAVTQKPRYLIKMKGQEAEMKCIPEKGHTAVFWYQQKQSKELKFLIYFQNQQPLDQIDMVKERFSAVCPSSSLCSLGIRTCEAEDSALYLCSSSYREDSDYTFGSGTRLLVI.

This clone has a handful of counts. Mouse germline and gene names are used. Sequencing ends 1 residue short of the CDR3 end; the germline J gene provides the rest. The chain employs TRBV29 and TRBJ1-4; D is undetermined. CDR3 size: 12 residues. CDR1 is MSHET, CDR2 SYDVDS, per germline. The V and J ends lost 4 bases and 5 bases respectively, with 5 bases between them. The CDR3 bases that were read are TGTGCTAGCAGTTCCATGAACGAAAGATTATTT. Translating it yields CASSSMNERLF. The full CDR3 reads CASSSMNERLFF. The full variable domain, completed using reference TRBV29 and TRBJ1-4, is DMKVTQMPRYLIKRMGENVLLECGQDMSHETMYWYRQDPGLGLQLIYISYDVDSNSEGDIPKGYRVSRKKREHFSLILDSAKTNQTSVYFCASSSMNERLFFGHGTKLSVL.

Concerning this clone: Gene names refer to mouse genes. The read gets to within 1 residue of the CDR3 end, and the germline J gene fills in the rest. The chain links TRBV24 to TRBJ1-3; D is perhaps TRBD1 (6 bases). The germline gives CDR1 KGHTA, CDR2 FRNEEI. There are 16 residues in the CDR3. The ends were cut back, 2 bases at V and 0 bases at J, with 11 bases in the middle. CDR3 sequence: CASSLIRQDSGNTLYF. The CDR3 DNA, read in part, is TGTGCCAGCAGTCTGATTCGACAGGATTCTGGAAATACGCTCTAT.

Note on this clone: Genes here carry mouse names. The CDR3 end lies 1 residue beyond the end of the read and is filled in from the germline J gene. This chain links TRBV23 with TRBJ2-5. The CDR3 length is 13 residues. Germline V gene lookup returns CDR1 KGHTA and CDR2 FQNQQP. CDR3 DNA (partial): TGCTCCAGCAGTCAATCGCCAAAAGACACCCAGTAC. Translated: CSSSQSPKDTQY. The complete CDR3 protein is CSSSQSPKDTQYF.

This clone was observed a handful of times. The gene symbols are mouse symbols. Read sequence stops 1 residue before the CDR3 end, and the germline J gene provides the missing end. This sequence joins TRBV31 and TRBJ2-7; D gene uncertain. With 1 base removed from V and 0 bases from J, the gap between germline ends came to 7 bases. The CDR3 is made up of 13 amino acids. Germline V gives CDR1 GKSSPN, CDR2 SITVG. The CDR3 loop reads CAWSRAHSYEQYF. Partial CDR3 DNA: TGTGCCTGGAGTCGGGCACACTCCTATGAACAGTAC.

To note about this clone: Mouse gene names apply. Coverage ceases 1 residue before the CDR3 finishes, and the germline J gene fills in the end. The gene calls are TRBV3 and TRBJ1-1; D is unclear. Deletions cut 5 bases from V and 3 bases from J, with 4 bases between. Germline V gene sequence: CDR1 SNHLY, CDR2 FYNGKV (reference sequence). The CDR3 runs 11 residues. The part of the CDR3 DNA that was read is TGTGCCAGCAGCCTCTACACAGAAGTCTTC. This translates into CASSLYTEVF. The full CDR3 protein reads CASSLYTEVFF.

Notes on this clone: Mouse names are used for the genes. The read finishes 1 residue shy of the CDR3 end, and the germline J gene is used to complete it. The chain is built from TRBV13-3 and TRBJ2-7; tentative D call: TRBD1 (6 bases). Germline CDR1 is NNHDY and CDR2 is SYVADS. The ends were cut back, 7 bases at V and 4 bases at J, with 9 bases in the middle. The CDR3 spans 11 residues. Partial CDR3 DNA: TGTGCCAGCGGCCAGGGGTATGAACAGTAC. Translated, it gives CASGQGYEQY. The whole CDR3 protein reads CASGQGYEQYF.

This clone was detected a few times. Genes and germline come from the mouse. The missing CDR3 end, 1 residue past where the read stops, is filled in from the germline J gene. V usage is TRBV3 and J usage is TRBJ2-7; TRBD2 matches 8 bases. Germline V gene data show CDR1 as SNHLY and CDR2 as FYNGKV (reference sequence). The CDR3 is 12 residues long. Germline trimming cut 6 bases from V and 7 bases from J; bases unmatched to any gene: 5. CDR3 DNA, as far as it was read: TGTGCCAGCAGAGCCGGGGGGGGCGAACAGTAC. Translating gives CASRAGGGEQY. The whole CDR3 reads CASRAGGGEQYF.